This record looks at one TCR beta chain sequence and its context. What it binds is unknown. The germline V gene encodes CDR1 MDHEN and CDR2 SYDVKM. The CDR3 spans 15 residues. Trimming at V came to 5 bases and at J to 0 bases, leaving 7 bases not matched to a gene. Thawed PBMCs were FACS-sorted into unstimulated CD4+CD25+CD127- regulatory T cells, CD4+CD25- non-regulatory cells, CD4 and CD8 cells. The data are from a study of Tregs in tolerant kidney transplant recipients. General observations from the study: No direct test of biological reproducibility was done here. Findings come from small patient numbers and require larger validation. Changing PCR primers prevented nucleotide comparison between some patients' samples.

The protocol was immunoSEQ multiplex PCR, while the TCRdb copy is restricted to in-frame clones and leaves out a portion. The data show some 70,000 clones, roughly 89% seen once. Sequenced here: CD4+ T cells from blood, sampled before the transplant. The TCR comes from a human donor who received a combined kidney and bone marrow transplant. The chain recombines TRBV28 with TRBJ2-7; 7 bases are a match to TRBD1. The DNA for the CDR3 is TGTGCCAGCAGTCGAGACAGGGTGCTCTCCTACGAGCAGTACTTC. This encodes CASSRDRVLSYEQYF.